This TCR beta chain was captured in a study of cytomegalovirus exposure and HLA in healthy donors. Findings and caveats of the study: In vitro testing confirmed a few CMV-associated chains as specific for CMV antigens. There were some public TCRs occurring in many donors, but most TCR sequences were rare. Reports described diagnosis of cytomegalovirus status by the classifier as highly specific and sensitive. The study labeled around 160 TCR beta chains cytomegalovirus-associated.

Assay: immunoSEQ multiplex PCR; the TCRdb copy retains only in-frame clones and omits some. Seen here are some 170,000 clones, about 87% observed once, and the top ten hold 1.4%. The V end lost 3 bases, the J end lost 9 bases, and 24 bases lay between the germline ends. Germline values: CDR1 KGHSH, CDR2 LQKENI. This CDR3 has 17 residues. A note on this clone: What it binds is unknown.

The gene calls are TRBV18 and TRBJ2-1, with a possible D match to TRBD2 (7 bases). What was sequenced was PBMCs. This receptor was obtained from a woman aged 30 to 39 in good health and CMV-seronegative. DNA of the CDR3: TGTGCCAGCTCACCCCTGGGTCGGGGGGACAACGAGGGTGAGCAGTTCTTC. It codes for CASSPLGRGDNEGEQFF.